These 18 T cell receptor beta chains share one sample of origin, sequenced in a study of patients and donors after allogeneic stem cell transplantation. TCRdb re-analysed the RT-PCR reads in MiXCR, keeping a single row per CDR3 protein. The sample has hundreds of thousands of distinct CDR3 sequences; 16% are singletons. The material sequenced was blood, either unsorted or a sorted T cell fraction (not recorded which). Receptors originate from a human donor who was either an allogeneic HSCT recipient or a stem cell or donor lymphocyte infusion donor (not recorded which). It is not recorded whose cells these are; they may come from a transplant donor.

V and J are TRBV6-5 and TRBJ2-1; D may correspond to TRBD1 or TRBD2 (5 bases each). The CDR3 has 11 residues. Germline-derived CDR1 and CDR2 are MNHEY and SVGAGI. V gave up 5 bases and J gave up 11 bases, with 10 bases separating them. The CDR3 is CASSTREKQFF. DNA of the CDR3: TGTGCCAGCAGTACCAGGGAGAAGCAGTTCTTC.

The sample holds a few counts of this clonotype. The genes are TRBV5-1 and TRBJ2-3; 9 positions match TRBD2. V lost 5 bases, J lost 7 bases, and 14 bases stayed unmatched. The CDR3 is 16 residues long. CDR1 SGHRS and CDR2 YFSETQ come from the germline V gene. In nucleotides, the CDR3 is TGCGCCAGCAGGTCCTCCGGGGGACTAGCAATCCATACGCAGTATTTT. Translating gives CASRSSGGLAIHTQYF.

This clonotype was counted a few times. The genes are TRBV5-6 and TRBJ2-7, with 8 nucleotides matching TRBD1. CDR3 length: 16 residues. After removal of 6 bases from V and 0 bases from J, the junction contained 11 bases not matched to a gene. The germline CDR1 and CDR2 sequences are SGHDT and YYEEEE. The CDR3 region has the DNA TGTGCCAGCACCGGGGGCCGCAGGGGGCTCTCCTACGAGCAGTACTTC. Encoded protein: CASTGGRRGLSYEQYF.

V usage is TRBV7-2 and J usage is TRBJ2-1; D is unclear. Germline-derived CDR1 and CDR2 are SGHTA and FQGNSA. The V gene lost 1 base and the J gene lost 0 bases, with 7 bases spanning the gap. The length of the CDR3 is 15 residues. The CDR3 spells CASSLEGYSYNEQFF. CDR3 nucleotides: TGTGCCAGCAGCTTAGAGGGCTACTCCTACAATGAGCAGTTCTTC.

The chain couples TRBV15 to TRBJ2-2; the match to TRBD1 covers 7 bases. The CDR3 extends over 17 amino acids. Germline CDR1 and CDR2: LNHNV and YYDKDF (reference sequence). The trim removed 0 bases at V and 2 bases at J, leaving 6 bases unmatched. CDR3 nucleotides: TGTGCCACCAGCAGAGAAGCAACAGGGGTTAACACCGGGGAGCTGTTTTTT. This codes for CATSREATGVNTGELFF.

This clonotype showed up many times. The chain combines TRBV4-1 with TRBJ2-7; 8 bases are a match to TRBD1. Germline V gene sequence: CDR1 MGHRA, CDR2 YSYEKL. V was pared by 4 bases and J by 1 base, with 9 bases of the junction left unmatched. This CDR3 is 16 amino acids long. The CDR3 region has the DNA TGCGCCAGCAGCCCTGCCCAGGGGGCGAGGTCCTACGAGCAGTACTTC. Translation gives CASSPAQGARSYEQYF.

The chain links TRBV5-1 to TRBJ2-4, with 8 bases matching TRBD2. Unmatched junction bases numbered 8, after V lost 6 bases and J lost 0 bases. There are 16 residues in the CDR3. Germline lookup yields CDR1 SGHRS and CDR2 YFSETQ. DNA of the CDR3: TGCGCCAGCATCGTGGGACTAGTTAAAGCCAAAAACATTCAGTACTTC. Amino acids: CASIVGLVKAKNIQYF. Drawing the rest from reference TRBV5-1 and TRBJ2-4, the complete variable domain is KAGVTQTPRYLIKTRGQQVTLSCSPISGHRSVSWYQQTPGQGLQFLFEYFSETQRNKGNFPGRFSGRQFSNSRSEMNVSTLELGDSALYLCASIVGLVKAKNIQYFGAGTRLSVL.

This clonotype was detected a few times. The rearrangement uses TRBV6-1 and TRBJ1-4, with unresolved D. Germline V CDR1 and CDR2: MNHNS, SASEGT. V shed 6 bases and J shed 5 bases, with 13 bases lying between them. This CDR3 comprises 14 residues. The CDR3 is CASRRGPGNEKLFF. The CDR3 DNA sequence: TGTGCCAGCAGACGCGGACCCGGGAATGAAAAACTGTTTTTT.

The chain is built from TRBV7-8 and TRBJ2-7; D not certain. CDR1 and CDR2 (germline): SGHVS, FQNEAQ. The CDR3 is made up of 16 amino acids. With 1 base removed from V and 6 bases from J, the gap between germline ends came to 19 bases. CDR3 sequence reads: CASSLEFSLGVGEQYF. The CDR3 region has the DNA TGTGCCAGCAGCTTAGAGTTCTCCCTTGGTGTGGGCGAGCAGTACTTC. The full variable domain, completed using reference TRBV7-8 and TRBJ2-7, is GAGVSQSPRYKVAKRGQDVALRCDPISGHVSLFWYQQALGQGPEFLTYFQNEAQLDKSGLPSDRFFAERPEGSVSTLKIQRTQQEDSAVYLCASSLEFSLGVGEQYFGPGTRLTVT.

In its sample, this clonotype was seen a few times. This chain links TRBV5-1 with TRBJ2-1; D may be TRBD2 (6 bases). Germline CDR1 reads SGHRS; CDR2 reads YFSETQ. The V end was cut by 0 bases, the J end by 7 bases, with 14 bases between. The CDR3 has 15 amino acids. CDR3 nucleotides: TGCGCCAGCAGCTTGGTGGGGGGACCCAGTAATGAGCAGTTCTTC. It specifies CASSLVGGPSNEQFF.

The CDR3: CASSYFTGVGEQYF. As DNA, the CDR3 is TGTGCCAGCAGTTACTTTACAGGGGTGGGCGAGCAGTACTTC. The chain combines TRBV6-5 with TRBJ2-7; 7 bases agree with TRBD1. V was clipped by 1 base and J by 6 bases; unmatched bases: 6. CDR1 and CDR2 from the germline V gene are MNHEY and SVGAGI. This CDR3 has 14 residues.

The rearrangement joins TRBV4-2 to TRBJ2-3; 10 nucleotides match TRBD2. The V segment lost 4 bases and the J segment 4 bases; nucleotides outside the gene matches: 14. This CDR3 has 18 amino acids. Germline lookup yields CDR1 LGHNA and CDR2 YNFKEQ. CDR3 sequence reads: CASSPPSGGNPTPDTQYF. CDR3 bases: TGTGCCAGCAGCCCACCTAGCGGGGGAAACCCTACTCCAGATACGCAGTATTTT.

The chain links TRBV20-1 to TRBJ1-5; no clear D gene. The CDR3 is made up of 14 amino acids. Germline-derived CDR1 and CDR2 are DFQATT and SNEGSKA (reference sequence). Trimming took 3 bases from V and 0 from J, leaving 9 bases between them. CDR3 DNA sequence: TGCAGTGCTAGCGGGGTTAATAGCAATCAGCCCCAGCATTTT. As protein: CSASGVNSNQPQHF.

This clonotype was observed a few times. The chain recombines TRBV3-1 with TRBJ2-7; no reliable D call. The germline CDR1 and CDR2 sequences are LGHDT and YNNKEL (reference sequence). CDR3 length: 12 residues. V was shortened by 0 bases and J by 6 bases, with 6 bases between the two germline ends. The CDR3 region is CASSQDTVEQYF. CDR3 nucleotides: TGTGCCAGCAGCCAAGATACGGTCGAGCAGTACTTC.

This clonotype occurred a few times. The V call is TRBV5-4, the J call TRBJ2-1; 8 nucleotides agree with TRBD1. Germline loops: CDR1 SGHNT, CDR2 YYREEE (reference sequence). The CDR3 loop spans 14 amino acids. V shed 4 bases, J shed 6 bases, and the junction held 6 bases outside the gene matches. The CDR3 here is CASSDWTGLNEQFF. CDR3 bases: TGTGCCAGCAGCGACTGGACAGGGCTCAATGAGCAGTTCTTC.

This clonotype came up a few times. The chain uses TRBV6-6 and TRBJ1-2; possible D gene TRBD1, 5 bases. The CDR3 runs 11 residues. The V and J ends lost 9 bases and 6 bases respectively, with 11 bases between them. CDR1 is MNHNY and CDR2 is SVGAGI in the germline V gene (reference sequence). CDR3 region: CASGAKDGYTF. CDR3 nucleotides: TGTGCCAGTGGGGCCAAGGATGGCTACACCTTC.

This clonotype has a handful of counts. The V call is TRBV19, the J call TRBJ1-2; D may be TRBD1 (5 bases). Germline values: CDR1 LNHDA, CDR2 SQIVND (reference sequence). The CDR3 consists of 12 residues. V was cut by 5 bases and J by 8 bases, with 12 bases left in between. CDR3 residues: CASSRQGIGYTF. CDR3 DNA: TGTGCCAGTAGTCGCCAGGGAATCGGCTACACCTTC.

For this clonotype: Relative to the germline gene, one junction end is altered; a read error may explain this. The V gene is TRBV7-7, the J gene TRBJ2-1; the match to TRBD2 covers 12 bases. CDR3 size: 15 residues. The V gene's germline CDR1 is SSHAT and CDR2 FNYEAQ (reference sequence). The CDR3 sequence is CASSTGTSGSNEQFF. The CDR3 DNA is TGTGCTAGCAGCACCGGGACTAGCGGGTCCAATGAGCAGTTCTTC.